These 23 T cell receptor beta chains share one sample of origin, sequenced in a study of cytomegalovirus exposure and HLA in healthy donors (dated by TCRdb to about 2017). The library was obtained by the immunoSEQ multiplex PCR assay. A mixture of 60 forward primers for TCR Vbeta segments and 13 reverse primers for TCR Jbeta segments was used in the multiplex PCR. TCRdb carries this immuneACCESS record with in-frame sequences only. Its versions omit some clonotypes, under half of them owing to an unresolved V gene in the studies checked, with the rest unexplained. Across this sample there are 150,000 to 200,000 clones, with just over 75% seen only once. The ten largest clones add up to more than 2% of the sample. The sequencing sample was made of PBMCs. The receptors stem from a woman aged 30 to 39 in good health and CMV-seropositive.

The gene calls are TRBV19 and TRBJ2-1, with TRBD1 matching over 9 bases. Trimming at V came to 7 bases and at J to 6 bases, leaving 10 bases not matched to a gene. Germline CDR1 and CDR2: LNHDA and SQIVND (reference sequence). This CDR3 is 15 amino acids long. Here the CDR3 reads CASTTTGTGRNEQFF. The DNA of the CDR3 is TGTGCCAGTACAACAACGGGGACAGGGCGCAATGAGCAGTTCTTC.

Here the CDR3 DNA reads TGTGCCAGCAGCCTCCCGGGACAGCTCGGCTATGGCTACACCTTC. Protein product: CASSLPGQLGYGYTF. The chain combines TRBV6-6 with TRBJ1-2, with 7 bases identical to TRBD1. Losses at the gene ends were 6 bases for V and 4 bases for J; bases not matched to a gene: 11. The CDR3 has 15 residues. The germline gives CDR1 MNHNY, CDR2 SVGAGI (reference sequence).

This chain uses TRBV7-2 with TRBJ2-6; no definite D call. CDR1 and CDR2 from the germline V gene are SGHTA and FQGNSA. Trimming shortened V by 4 bases and J by 0 bases, and 13 bases separated the two germline ends. CDR3 length: 17 amino acids. CDR3 in amino acids: CASSSSTYYSGANVLTF. The DNA of the CDR3 is TGTGCCAGCAGCTCGAGCACATACTACTCTGGGGCCAACGTCCTGACTTTC.

A single count supports this clone. The gene calls are TRBV4-1 and TRBJ2-3; D is uncertain. Trimming took 4 bases from V and 1 from J, leaving 6 bases between them. Germline loops: CDR1 MGHRA, CDR2 YSYEKL. The CDR3 runs to 13 residues. The CDR3 here is CASSLPGTDTQYF. Written as DNA, the CDR3 is TGCGCCAGCAGCCTGCCGGGCACAGATACGCAGTATTTT.

This chain joins TRBV5-1 and TRBJ2-7; TRBD1 matches 7 bases. CDR1 is SGHRS and CDR2 is YFSETQ in the germline V gene. V shed 4 bases, J shed 7 bases, and the junction held 11 bases outside the gene matches. The CDR3 covers 14 residues. Here the CDR3 DNA reads TGCGCCAGCAGCGTAACAAGGACAGGACAAGAGCAGTACTTC. Translating gives CASSVTRTGQEQYF. Complete variable domain (other parts from reference TRBV5-1 and TRBJ2-7): KAGVTQTPRYLIKTRGQQVTLSCSPISGHRSVSWYQQTPGQGLQFLFEYFSETQRNKGNFPGRFSGRQFSNSRSEMNVSTLELGDSALYLCASSVTRTGQEQYFGPGTRLTVT.

The chain links TRBV6-5 to TRBJ1-1; the D gene is possibly TRBD1 (5 bases). This CDR3 spans 12 amino acids. V lost 4 bases, J lost 7 bases, and 10 bases lay in between. Germline V lookup: CDR1 MNHEY, CDR2 SVGAGI. The CDR3 sequence: CASSLDSLEAFF. Here the CDR3 DNA reads TGTGCCAGCAGTTTAGACAGCCTTGAAGCTTTCTTT.

The table lists this clone with a few counts. CDR3 sequence reads: CASSLRQGGTGELFF. CDR3 bases: TGTGCCAGCAGCTTACGGCAGGGTGGCACCGGGGAGCTGTTTTTT. The rearrangement uses TRBV7-7 and TRBJ2-2; D perhaps matches TRBD1 (5 bases). This CDR3 region has 15 residues. CDR1 is SSHAT and CDR2 is FNYEAQ in the germline V gene (reference sequence). V shed 2 bases and J shed 4 bases, with 11 bases lying between them.

The chain combines TRBV7-9 with TRBJ2-1, with D perhaps matching TRBD2 (6 bases). CDR3 length: 14 amino acids. Germline V lookup: CDR1 SEHNR, CDR2 FQNEAQ (reference sequence). V dropped 7 bases and J dropped 3 bases, with 13 bases sitting between them. CDR3 nucleotide sequence: TGTGCCAGCAATGGACTAAGAAACTACAATGAGCAGTTCTTC. Its translation is CASNGLRNYNEQFF. The entire variable domain, with the rest obtained from reference TRBV7-9 and TRBJ2-1, is as follows: DTGVSQNPRHKITKRGQNVTFRCDPISEHNRLYWYRQTLGQGPEFLTYFQNEAQLEKSRLLSDRFSAERPKGSFSTLEIQRTEQGDSAMYLCASNGLRNYNEQFFGPGTRLTVL.

This chain links TRBV5-1 with TRBJ1-4; perhaps TRBD1 as D (5 bases). Germline V gene data show CDR1 as SGHRS and CDR2 as YFSETQ. The CDR3 contains 14 residues. V lost 0 bases, J lost 7 bases, and 10 bases lay in between. The DNA of the CDR3 is TGCGCCAGCAGCTTGGGGGACTTGGGTGAAAAACTGTTTTTT. Translated, it gives CASSLGDLGEKLFF. Full variable domain (missing parts from reference TRBV5-1 and TRBJ1-4): KAGVTQTPRYLIKTRGQQVTLSCSPISGHRSVSWYQQTPGQGLQFLFEYFSETQRNKGNFPGRFSGRQFSNSRSEMNVSTLELGDSALYLCASSLGDLGEKLFFGSGTQLSVL.

The rearrangement joins TRBV6-1 to TRBJ2-1; 9 positions agree with TRBD2. The trim removed 6 bases at V and 9 bases at J, leaving 12 bases unmatched. Germline V gives CDR1 MNHNS, CDR2 SASEGT. This CDR3 comprises 15 residues. In nucleotides, the CDR3 is TGTGCCAGCAGCGAAAGGCTAGCGGGGACTGCTGAGCAGTTCTTC. It specifies CASSERLAGTAEQFF.

This clone was seen a few times. The chain joins TRBV19 to TRBJ1-5; no clear D. The V gene's germline CDR1 is LNHDA and CDR2 SQIVND (reference sequence). V lost 7 bases and J 6 bases, leaving 13 bases between the germline ends. The CDR3 has 13 amino acids. The CDR3 DNA sequence: TGTGCCAGTATGGGAGACAAGCCTCAGCCCCAGCATTTT. It codes for CASMGDKPQPQHF.

This clone was picked up a small number of times. J is TRBJ2-7 and V is TRBV5-4; 8 bases line up with TRBD1. V lost 4 bases and J lost 3; bases outside the gene matches: 6. The CDR3 covers 14 residues. Germline lookup yields CDR1 SGHNT and CDR2 YYREEE (reference sequence). CDR3 in DNA: TGTGCCAGCAGCCACCGGGACAGGAGCTACGAGCAGTACTTC. Translating gives CASSHRDRSYEQYF.

This chain uses TRBV28 with TRBJ2-5; possibly TRBD1 for D (5 bases). CDR1 and CDR2 from the germline V gene are MDHEN and SYDVKM. V lost 3 bases, J lost 3 bases, and 14 bases lay in between. The CDR3 is 15 amino acids. The CDR3 DNA sequence: TGTGCCAGCAGTTTCCTGGGGCAGGCCGAAGAGACCCAGTACTTC. Its protein product is CASSFLGQAEETQYF.

The CDR3 here is CASSIRDRNTEAFF. The CDR3 DNA sequence: TGTGCCAGTAGTATCCGCGACAGGAACACTGAAGCTTTCTTT. The rearrangement uses TRBV19 and TRBJ1-1; D may be TRBD1 (5 bases). This CDR3 has 14 residues. V dropped 3 bases and J dropped 1 base, with 9 bases sitting between them. Looked up from germline, CDR1 is LNHDA and CDR2 is SQIVND (reference sequence).

This chain joins TRBV7-6 and TRBJ2-1; 7 bases are shared with TRBD1. V shed 5 bases and J 3 bases; nucleotides not matched to a gene: 10. The CDR3 length is 16 residues. The V gene's germline CDR1 is SGHVS and CDR2 FNYEAQ. The CDR3 spells CASSRTPAGGYNEQFF. The CDR3 region has the DNA TGTGCCAGCAGCCGTACCCCAGCAGGGGGCTACAATGAGCAGTTCTTC.

The J gene is TRBJ1-3, the V gene TRBV25-1; no clear D. Trimming removed 2 bases from V and 8 bases from J, with 4 bases in between. CDR3 size: 11 residues. The germline gives CDR1 MGHDK, CDR2 SYGVNS. This chain's CDR3 is CASSELYTIYF. In nucleotides, the CDR3 is TGTGCCAGCAGTGAACTCTACACCATATATTTT. Full variable domain (remainder filled in from reference TRBV25-1 and TRBJ1-3): EADIYQTPRYLVIGTGKKITLECSQTMGHDKMYWYQQDPGMELHLIHYSYGVNSTEKGDLSSESTVSRIRTEHFPLTLESARPSHTSQYLCASSELYTIYFGEGSWLTVV.

A note on this clone: Germline is not matched at one junction end, which may reflect a read error. This chain joins TRBV7-9 and TRBJ1-4, with D unclear. This CDR3 is 14 amino acids long. Germline V gene sequence: CDR1 SEHNR, CDR2 FQNEAQ (reference sequence). The CDR3 nucleotides read TGTTCCAGCGAGATCGGTGCAACTAATGAAAAACTGTTTTTT. Protein sequence: CSSEIGATNEKLFF.

The chain carries TRBV7-9 and TRBJ1-2; 11 bases match TRBD1. This CDR3 comprises 16 residues. Germline CDR1 is SEHNR and CDR2 is FQNEAQ (reference sequence). The junction had 12 bases not matched to a gene; V was cut back by 4 bases and J by 8 bases. The CDR3 is CASSSPPRDRGYGYTF. The CDR3 DNA reads TGTGCCAGCAGCTCTCCGCCTAGGGACAGGGGGTACGGCTACACCTTC.

The chain is built from TRBV5-1 and TRBJ2-3; no firm D call. The CDR3 consists of 14 residues. Germline loops: CDR1 SGHRS, CDR2 YFSETQ. Between the trimmed V and J ends, which lost 5 bases and 1 base, there was a span of 11 bases. The CDR3 is CASSNQVGTDTQYF. Here the CDR3 DNA reads TGCGCCAGCAGTAACCAGGTTGGCACAGATACGCAGTATTTT.

A few counts support this clone. V and J are TRBV27 and TRBJ1-1; TRBD1 aligns across 10 bases. The ends lost 2 bases at V and 8 bases at J; junction bases unmatched: 2. Germline CDR1 and CDR2: MNHEY and SMNVEV (reference sequence). The CDR3 loop spans 13 amino acids. In DNA form, the CDR3 reads TGTGCCAGCAGTTTAAGGACAGGGGGAGAAGCTTTCTTT. Its translation is CASSLRTGGEAFF.

V and J are TRBV19 and TRBJ1-2; 8 nucleotides agree with TRBD1. Germline V gene data show CDR1 as LNHDA and CDR2 as SQIVND (reference sequence). There are 15 residues in the CDR3. Trimming took 6 bases from V and 8 from J; bases not matched to a gene: 14. CDR3 nucleotide sequence: TGTGCCAGTAGCCCCCCCCGGGACAGGCAGTTGGGCTACACCTTC. This gives the protein CASSPPRDRQLGYTF.

The chain carries TRBV30 and TRBJ1-6; TRBD1 agrees at 9 bases. The CDR3 is 14 residues long. Germline trimming cut 2 bases from V and 7 bases from J; bases unmatched to any gene: 3. The V gene's germline CDR1 is GTSNPN and CDR2 SVGIG (reference sequence). The CDR3 DNA is TGTGCCTGGAGTACCGACAGGGGGAATTCACCCCTCCACTTT. Translated, it gives CAWSTDRGNSPLHF.

The chain is built from TRBV13 and TRBJ2-7, with 11 bases that match TRBD2. Germline V lookup: CDR1 PRHDT, CDR2 FYEKMQ (reference sequence). CDR3 size: 15 residues. V trimming: 5 bases; J trimming: 7 bases; junction bases outside the gene matches: 10. The CDR3 DNA reads as TGTGCCAGCAGCCCCCGGACTAGCGGGTTCAGAGAGCAGTACTTC. It codes for CASSPRTSGFREQYF.